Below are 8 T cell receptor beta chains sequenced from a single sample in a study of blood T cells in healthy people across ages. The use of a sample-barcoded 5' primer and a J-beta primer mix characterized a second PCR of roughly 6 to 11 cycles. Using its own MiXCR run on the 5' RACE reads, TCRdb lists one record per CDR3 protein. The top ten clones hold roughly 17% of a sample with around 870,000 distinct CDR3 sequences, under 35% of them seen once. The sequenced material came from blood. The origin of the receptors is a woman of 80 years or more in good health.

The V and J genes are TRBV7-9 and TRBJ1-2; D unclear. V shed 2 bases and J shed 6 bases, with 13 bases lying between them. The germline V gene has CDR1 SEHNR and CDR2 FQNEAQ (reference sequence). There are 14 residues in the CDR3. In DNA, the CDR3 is TGTGCCAGCAGCTTATCGGCATGGCCTCATGGCTACACCTTC. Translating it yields CASSLSAWPHGYTF.

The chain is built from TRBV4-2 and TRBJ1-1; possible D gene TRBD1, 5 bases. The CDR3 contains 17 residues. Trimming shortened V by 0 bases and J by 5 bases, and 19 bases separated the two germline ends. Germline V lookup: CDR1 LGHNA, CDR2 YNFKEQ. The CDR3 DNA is TGTGCCAGCAGCCAAGAATGGGGGGGGGGTGCTCGAACTGAAGCTTTCTTT. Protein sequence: CASSQEWGGGARTEAFF.

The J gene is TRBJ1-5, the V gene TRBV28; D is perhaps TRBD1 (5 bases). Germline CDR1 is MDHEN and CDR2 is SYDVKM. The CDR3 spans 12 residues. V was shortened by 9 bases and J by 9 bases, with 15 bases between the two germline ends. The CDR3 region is CASRQGSVPQHF. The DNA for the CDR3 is TGTGCCAGTCGCCAGGGATCGGTGCCCCAGCATTTT.

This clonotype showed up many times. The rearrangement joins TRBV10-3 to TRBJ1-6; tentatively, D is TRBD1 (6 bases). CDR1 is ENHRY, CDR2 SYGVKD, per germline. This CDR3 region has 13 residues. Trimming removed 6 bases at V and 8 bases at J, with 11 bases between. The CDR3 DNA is TGTGCCATCAGACAGGGCACAGATTCACCCCTCCACTTT. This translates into CAIRQGTDSPLHF.

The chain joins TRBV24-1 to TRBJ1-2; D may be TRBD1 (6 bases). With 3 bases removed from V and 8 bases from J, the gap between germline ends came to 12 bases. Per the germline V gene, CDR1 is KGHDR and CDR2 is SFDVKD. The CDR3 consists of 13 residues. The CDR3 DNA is TGTGCCACCAGTGATCCGGACAGCCGCGGCTACACCTTC. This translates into CATSDPDSRGYTF.

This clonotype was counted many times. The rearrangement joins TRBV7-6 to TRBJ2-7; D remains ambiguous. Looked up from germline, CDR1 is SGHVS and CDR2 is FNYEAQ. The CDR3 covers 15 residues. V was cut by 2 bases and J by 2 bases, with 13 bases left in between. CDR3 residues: CASSLISGPTYEQYF. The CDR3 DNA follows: TGTGCCAGCAGCTTAATTTCCGGGCCGACCTACGAGCAGTACTTC. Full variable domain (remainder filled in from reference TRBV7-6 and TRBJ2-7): GAGVSQSPRYKVTKRGQDVALRCDPISGHVSLYWYRQALGQGPEFLTYFNYEAQQDKSGLPNDRFSAERPEGSISTLTIQRTEQRDSAMYRCASSLISGPTYEQYFGPGTRLTVT.

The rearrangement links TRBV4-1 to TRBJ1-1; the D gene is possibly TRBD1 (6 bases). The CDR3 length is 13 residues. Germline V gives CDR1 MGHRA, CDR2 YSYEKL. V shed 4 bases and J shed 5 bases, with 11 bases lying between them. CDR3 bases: TGCGCCAGCAGCCGGGGGGCTGGGACTGAAGCTTTCTTT. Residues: CASSRGAGTEAFF.

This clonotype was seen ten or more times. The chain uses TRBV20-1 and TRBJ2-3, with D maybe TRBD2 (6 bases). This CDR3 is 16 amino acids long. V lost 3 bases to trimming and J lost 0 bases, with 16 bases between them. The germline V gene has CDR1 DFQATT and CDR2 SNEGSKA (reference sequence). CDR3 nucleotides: TGCAGTGCTAGCGCTATCCTGGCGGGGAGCACAGATACGCAGTATTTT. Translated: CSASAILAGSTDTQYF.